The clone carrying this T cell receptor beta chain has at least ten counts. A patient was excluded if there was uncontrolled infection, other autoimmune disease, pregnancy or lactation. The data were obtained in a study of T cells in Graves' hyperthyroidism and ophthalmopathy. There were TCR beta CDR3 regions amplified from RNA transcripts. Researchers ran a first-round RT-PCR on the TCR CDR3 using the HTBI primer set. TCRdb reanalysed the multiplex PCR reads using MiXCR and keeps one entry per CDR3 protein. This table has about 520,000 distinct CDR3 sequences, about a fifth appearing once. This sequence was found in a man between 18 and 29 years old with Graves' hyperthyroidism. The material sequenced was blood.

The CDR3 here is CASSLTGGGANVLTF. Here the CDR3 DNA reads TGTGCCAGCAGCTTAACAGGAGGTGGGGCCAACGTCCTGACTTTC. This rearrangement joins TRBV7-9 to TRBJ2-6; possibly TRBD1 or TRBD2 for D (5 bases each). The V end lost 2 bases, the J end lost 3 bases, and 8 bases lay between the germline ends. Germline V gives CDR1 SEHNR, CDR2 FQNEAQ (reference sequence). The CDR3 sequence is 15 residues long.